This TCR beta chain was identified during a study of CD8+CD57+ T cells in acquired aplastic anemia. General study findings and limits: It was found that roughly 29 CD8+ CDR3 sequences were shared between patients and controls.

TCR beta VDJ and CDR3 profiling used genomic DNA as template. TCRdb itself ran the reads through MiXCR, one entry per CDR3 protein. The sample has about 470,000 distinct CDR3 sequences, around 32% seen once. The CDR3 contains 11 residues. The germline V gene encodes CDR1 SQVTM and CDR2 ANQGSEA. Trimming shortened V by 5 bases and J by 6 bases, and 11 bases separated the two germline ends. Only a few counts were recorded for this clonotype. Its antigen is not identified. Patients included in sequencing had previously demonstrated CD8+CD57+ cell expansion by flow cytometry. Among the patients, none had received any therapy at the time of blood sampling.

This chain connects TRBV29-1 to TRBJ2-7; D is possibly TRBD1 (5 bases). Sequencing was done on a sample of sorted CD4+, CD8+, or CD8+CD57+ T cells (not recorded which) from PBMCs. The sequence was collected from a human donor with aplastic anemia. The CDR3 spells CSVSTGGEQYF. The CDR3 DNA is TGCAGCGTTTCAACAGGTGGCGAGCAGTACTTC.